This TCR beta chain was captured by sequencing in a study of T cell repertoires in cytomegalovirus infection. Study information: Both CMV infection and a matching HLA type were indicated by public TCR beta signatures.

TCRdb re-derived calls from the reads in MiXCR, one entry per CDR3 protein. This table has fewer than 550,000 distinct CDR3 sequences, more than 25% appearing once. This clonotype was found many times. Its target is unknown. General observations from the study: Cumulated frequencies of public TCR beta families served to identify carriers of CMV plus the relevant HLA. The response measured ex vivo was dominated by TCR beta clonotypes (HLA-C-restricted and CMV-specific).

CDR3 size: 14 residues. In germline, CDR1 is SEHNR, CDR2 FQNEAQ (reference sequence). V dropped 5 bases and J dropped 8 bases, with 18 bases sitting between them. The sequence derives from a human donor in good health (CMV status not recorded). Some clones in this sample may be carry-over from other donors' samples. This chain connects TRBV7-9 to TRBJ1-1, with a weak D call TRBD1 (6 bases). The specimen sequenced was PBMCs. CDR3 DNA: TGTGCCAGCAGCACGCTTACTGGGACAAAGGAAGCTTTCTTT. Protein: CASSTLTGTKEAFF. Drawing the rest from reference TRBV7-9 and TRBJ1-1, the complete variable domain is DTGVSQNPRHKITKRGQNVTFRCDPISEHNRLYWYRQTLGQGPEFLTYFQNEAQLEKSRLLSDRFSAERPKGSFSTLEIQRTEQGDSAMYLCASSTLTGTKEAFFGQGTRLTVV.